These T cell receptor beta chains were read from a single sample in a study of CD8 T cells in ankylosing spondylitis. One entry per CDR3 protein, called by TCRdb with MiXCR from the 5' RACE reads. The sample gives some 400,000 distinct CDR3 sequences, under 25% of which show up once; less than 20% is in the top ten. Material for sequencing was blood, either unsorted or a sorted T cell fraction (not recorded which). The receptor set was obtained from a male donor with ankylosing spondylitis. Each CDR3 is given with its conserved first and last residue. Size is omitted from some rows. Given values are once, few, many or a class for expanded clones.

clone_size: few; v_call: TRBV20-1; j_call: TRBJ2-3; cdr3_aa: CSASGLAPDTQYF
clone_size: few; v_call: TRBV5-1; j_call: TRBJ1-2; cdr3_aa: CASSKTSGTHQTEGYTF
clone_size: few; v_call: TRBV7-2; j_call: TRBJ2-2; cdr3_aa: CASSFGGLGTGELFF
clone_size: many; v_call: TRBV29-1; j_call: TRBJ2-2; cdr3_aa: CSVGTRRGTGELFF
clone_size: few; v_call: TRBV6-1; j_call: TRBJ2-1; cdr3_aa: CASTGLAASTQSNEQFF
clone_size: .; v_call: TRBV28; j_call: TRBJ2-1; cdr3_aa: CASSSTSGSIYNEQFF
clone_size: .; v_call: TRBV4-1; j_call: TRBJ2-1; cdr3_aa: CASSQELLAVDYNEQFF
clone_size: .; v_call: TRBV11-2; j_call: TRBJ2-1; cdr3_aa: CASSLDSGRGLGNEQFF
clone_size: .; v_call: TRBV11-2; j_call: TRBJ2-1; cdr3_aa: CASSFEGADNEQFF
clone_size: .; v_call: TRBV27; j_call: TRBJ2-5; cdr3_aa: CASSLSWGSQETQYF
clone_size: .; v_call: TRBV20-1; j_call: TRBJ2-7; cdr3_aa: CSARAGLAGGGEQYF
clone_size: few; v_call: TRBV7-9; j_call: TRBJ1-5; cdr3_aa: CASSLRGQPNQPQHF
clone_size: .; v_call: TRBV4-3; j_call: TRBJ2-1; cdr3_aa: CASSQDSASGTYNEQFF
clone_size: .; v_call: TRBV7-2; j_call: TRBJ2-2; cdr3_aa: CASSSPTLTGSGELFF
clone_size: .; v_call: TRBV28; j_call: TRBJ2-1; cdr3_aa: CASREPGQDYNEQFF
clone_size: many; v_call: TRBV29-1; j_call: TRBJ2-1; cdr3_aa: CSTGLAGVVEQFF
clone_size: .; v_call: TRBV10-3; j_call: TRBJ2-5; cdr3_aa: CAISPSDRGPQETQYF
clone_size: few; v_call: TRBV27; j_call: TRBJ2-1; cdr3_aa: CASSGLADNEQFF
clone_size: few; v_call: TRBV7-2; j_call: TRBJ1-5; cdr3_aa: CASSLQENGPQHF
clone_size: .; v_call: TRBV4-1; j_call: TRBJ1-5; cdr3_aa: CASSPGQGPNQPQHF
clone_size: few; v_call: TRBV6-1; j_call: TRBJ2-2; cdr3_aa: CAGELTGGYTGELFF
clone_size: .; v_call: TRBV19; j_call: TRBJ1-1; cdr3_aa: CASSIGREAFF
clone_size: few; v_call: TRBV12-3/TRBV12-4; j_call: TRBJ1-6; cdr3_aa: CASSLFGKDSPLHF
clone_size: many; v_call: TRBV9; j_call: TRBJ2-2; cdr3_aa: CASSVTSTGELFF
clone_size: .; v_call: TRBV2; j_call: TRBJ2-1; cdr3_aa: CASSEQGGSYNEQFF
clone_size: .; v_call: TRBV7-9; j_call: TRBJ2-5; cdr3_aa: CASSLAGRIETQYF
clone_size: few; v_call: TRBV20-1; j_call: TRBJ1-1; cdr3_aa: CSAPRATGYTEAFF
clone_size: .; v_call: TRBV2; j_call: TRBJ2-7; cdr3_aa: CASSERNYEQYF
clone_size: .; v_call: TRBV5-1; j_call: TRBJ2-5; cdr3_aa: CASSLRVQETQYF
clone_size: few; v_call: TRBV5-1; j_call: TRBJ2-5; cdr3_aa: CASSLPMGPGGETQYF
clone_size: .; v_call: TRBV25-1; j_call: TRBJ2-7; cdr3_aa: CASSRGRRSYEQYF
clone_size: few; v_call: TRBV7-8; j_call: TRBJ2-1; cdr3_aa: CASSLGYSYNEQFF
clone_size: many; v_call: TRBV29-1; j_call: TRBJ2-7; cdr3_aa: CSVVGRAYEQYF
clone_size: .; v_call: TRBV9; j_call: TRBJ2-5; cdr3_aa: CASSVLGLLQETQYF
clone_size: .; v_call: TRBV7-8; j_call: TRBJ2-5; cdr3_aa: CASSSGLTHAETQYF
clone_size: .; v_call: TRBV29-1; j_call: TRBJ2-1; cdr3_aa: CSAMTSGGYEQFF
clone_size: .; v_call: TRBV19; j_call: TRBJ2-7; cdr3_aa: CASSIQSPGLTYEQYF
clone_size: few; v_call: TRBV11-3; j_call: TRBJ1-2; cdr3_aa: CASSLGGNPSYGYTF
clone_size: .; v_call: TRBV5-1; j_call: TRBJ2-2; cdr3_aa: CASSPRDQNTGELFF
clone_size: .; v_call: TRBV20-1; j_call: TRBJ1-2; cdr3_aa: CSAHGTGGVGGYTF
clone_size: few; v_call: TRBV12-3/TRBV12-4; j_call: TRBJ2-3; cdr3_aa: CASSFGGSGTDTQYF
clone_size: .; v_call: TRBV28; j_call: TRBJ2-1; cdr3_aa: CATTPLIHEQFF
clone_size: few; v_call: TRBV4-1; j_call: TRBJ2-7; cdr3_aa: CASSQSGTTSSYEQYF
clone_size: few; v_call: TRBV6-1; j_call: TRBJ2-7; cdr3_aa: CASSDRDRITFWYF
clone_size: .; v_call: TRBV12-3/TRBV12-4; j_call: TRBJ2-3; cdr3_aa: CASRPSGARGDTQYF
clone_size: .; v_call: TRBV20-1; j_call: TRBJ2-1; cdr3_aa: CSARTSAPYYEQFF
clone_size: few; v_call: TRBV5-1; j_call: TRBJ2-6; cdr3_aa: CASTDPSGANVLTF
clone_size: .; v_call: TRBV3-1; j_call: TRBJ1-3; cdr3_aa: CASSSGMGGNTIYF